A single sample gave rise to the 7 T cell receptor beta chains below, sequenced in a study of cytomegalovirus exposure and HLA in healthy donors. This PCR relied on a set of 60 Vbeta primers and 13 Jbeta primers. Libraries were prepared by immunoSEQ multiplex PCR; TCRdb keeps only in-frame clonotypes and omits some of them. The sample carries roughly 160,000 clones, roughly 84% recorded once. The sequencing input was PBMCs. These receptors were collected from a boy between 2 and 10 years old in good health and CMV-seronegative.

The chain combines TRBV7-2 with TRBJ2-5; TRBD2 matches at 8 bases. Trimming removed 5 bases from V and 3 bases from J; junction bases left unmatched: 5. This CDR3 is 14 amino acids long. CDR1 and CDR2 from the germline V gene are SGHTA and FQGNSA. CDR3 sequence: CASSPGLAKETQYF. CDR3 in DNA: TGTGCCAGCAGCCCCGGACTAGCCAAAGAGACCCAGTACTTC.

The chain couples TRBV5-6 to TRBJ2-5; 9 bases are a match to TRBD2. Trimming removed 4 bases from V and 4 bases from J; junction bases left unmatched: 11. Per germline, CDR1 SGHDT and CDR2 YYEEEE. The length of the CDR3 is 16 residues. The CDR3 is CASSQGWRGGRETQYF. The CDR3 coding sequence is TGTGCCAGCAGCCAGGGATGGCGGGGGGGCAGAGAGACCCAGTACTTC.

This chain's CDR3 is CASSSIAGLAGQETQYF. The DNA for the CDR3 is TGTGCCAGCAGTTCAATTGCGGGACTAGCGGGACAGGAGACCCAGTACTTC. V gene TRBV7-8 combines with J gene TRBJ2-5; 13 bases align to TRBD2. J lost 5 bases, V lost 6 bases, and 12 bases had no gene match. Germline V gene data show CDR1 as SGHVS and CDR2 as FQNEAQ. The CDR3 loop spans 17 amino acids. The full variable domain, with the rest looked up from reference TRBV7-8 and TRBJ2-5, is GAGVSQSPRYKVAKRGQDVALRCDPISGHVSLFWYQQALGQGPEFLTYFQNEAQLDKSGLPSDRFFAERPEGSVSTLKIQRTQQEDSAVYLCASSSIAGLAGQETQYFGPGTRLLVL.

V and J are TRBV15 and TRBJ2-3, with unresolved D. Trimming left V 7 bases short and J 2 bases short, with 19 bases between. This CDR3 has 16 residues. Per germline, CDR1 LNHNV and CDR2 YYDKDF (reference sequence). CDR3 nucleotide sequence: TGTGCCACCACCTCCCGTCTGCACAATTACACAGATACGCAGTATTTT. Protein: CATTSRLHNYTDTQYF.

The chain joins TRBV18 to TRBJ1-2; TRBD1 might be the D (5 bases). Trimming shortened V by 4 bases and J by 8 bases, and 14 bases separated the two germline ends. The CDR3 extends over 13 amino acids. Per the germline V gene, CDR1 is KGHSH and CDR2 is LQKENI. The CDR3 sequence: CASSHGGDFGYTF. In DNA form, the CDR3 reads TGTGCCAGCTCACACGGGGGGGATTTCGGCTACACCTTC.

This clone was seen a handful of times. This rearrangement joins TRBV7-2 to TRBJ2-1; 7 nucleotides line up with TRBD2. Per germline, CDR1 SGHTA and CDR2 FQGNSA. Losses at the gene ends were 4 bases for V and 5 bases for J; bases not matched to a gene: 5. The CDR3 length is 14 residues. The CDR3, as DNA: TGTGCCAGCAGCTCTTATCTAGCGGACAATGAGCAGTTCTTC. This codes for CASSSYLADNEQFF.

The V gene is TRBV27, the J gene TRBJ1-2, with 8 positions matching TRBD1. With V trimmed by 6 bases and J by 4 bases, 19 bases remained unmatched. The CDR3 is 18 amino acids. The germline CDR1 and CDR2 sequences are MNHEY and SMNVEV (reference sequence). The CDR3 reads CASSPLGLQQGVGYGYTF. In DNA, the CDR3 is TGTGCCAGCAGCCCTCTGGGTCTCCAACAGGGGGTTGGCTATGGCTACACCTTC.